This TCR beta chain was captured by sequencing in a study of post-analysis software for immune sequencing data. Presence of unique molecular identifiers characterized the TCR beta cDNA libraries. TCRdb called the PCR reads again in MiXCR, with one record for every CDR3 protein. The sample carries more than 500,000 distinct CDR3 sequences, 30% to 40% recorded once. Overall study findings and caveats: Under the F measure, samples that were prepared in one batch clustered strongly together. Five TRBV segments, including TRBV5-6, TRBV5-1 and TRBV20-1, were more frequent in patients than controls.

The sample holds a few counts of this clonotype. Its antigen is currently unknown. CDR3 length equals 14 residues. Trimming at V came to 6 bases and at J to 0 bases, leaving 3 bases not matched to a gene. The sequence was obtained from a girl aged 2-17 years with multiple sclerosis. Sequencing was carried out using blood. The chain uses TRBV12-3 or TRBV12-4 and TRBJ1-1, with 8 bases fitting TRBD1. The CDR3 DNA reads TGTGCCAGCAGACGGACAGGGCTGAACACTGAAGCTTTCTTT. It encodes CASRRTGLNTEAFF.